This T cell receptor beta chain was captured by sequencing in a study of T-cell memory formation after mild COVID-19. As for the study in general: Most TCR clusters belonged to a single donor. Study results and caveats: In second-wave clones peaking day 37, SARS-CoV-2 specificity remained unconfirmed. Some SARS-CoV-2-responding clones were already detected in memory before infection.

To note about this clonotype: Its specificity is not known.

CDR1 is LGHDT, CDR2 YNNKEL, per germline (reference sequence). There are 15 residues in the CDR3. V was pared by 5 bases and J by 5 bases, with 8 bases of the junction left unmatched. Constant-segment primers and 5'RACE yielded cDNA libraries for TCR alpha and TCR beta, each carrying sample barcodes and UMIs. TCRdb recomputed calls from the 5' RACE reads with MiXCR, one row per CDR3 protein. Of 300,000 to 350,000 distinct CDR3 sequences in the sample, roughly a fifth are singletons; the top ten hold over 20%. This clonotype was obtained from a man younger than 30 who had mild COVID-19 (a few samples of this study predate the infection). Cell type and time point are not known. Sequenced sample: PBMCs or a T cell subset sorted from them (not recorded which). The genes are TRBV3-1 and TRBJ2-5; 10 nucleotides line up with TRBD2. In DNA, the CDR3 is TGTGCCAGCAGCGCGGCGGGACTAGCGCTGGAGACCCAGTACTTC. Translating it yields CASSAAGLALETQYF.